This TCR beta chain derives from a study of blood T cell repertoires in COVID-19. Study-level background: Acute-phase and convalescent COVID-19 samples originated in the United States, Italy and Spain. Sample material is recorded as cDNA or gDNA derived from T cells, B-cell-depleted T cells, or PBMCs.

Germline values: CDR1 MNHEY, CDR2 SMNVEV (reference sequence). The CDR3 has 14 residues. V was clipped by 11 bases and J by 3 bases, with 20 bases between them. The repertoire was sequenced with immunoSEQ multiplex PCR; TCRdb's copy has only in-frame clones and lacks some. The sample includes 250,000 to 350,000 clones, around 82% of them seen just once. The specimen sequenced was peripheral blood. The clonotype originates from a woman aged 45-60 years with acute or convalescent COVID-19. The chain employs TRBV27 and TRBJ2-7; tentatively, D is TRBD1 (6 bases). CDR3: CAVEDRKAIYEQYV. The DNA for the CDR3 is TGTGCCGTAGAAGACAGGAAGGCAATCTACGAGCAGTACGTC.